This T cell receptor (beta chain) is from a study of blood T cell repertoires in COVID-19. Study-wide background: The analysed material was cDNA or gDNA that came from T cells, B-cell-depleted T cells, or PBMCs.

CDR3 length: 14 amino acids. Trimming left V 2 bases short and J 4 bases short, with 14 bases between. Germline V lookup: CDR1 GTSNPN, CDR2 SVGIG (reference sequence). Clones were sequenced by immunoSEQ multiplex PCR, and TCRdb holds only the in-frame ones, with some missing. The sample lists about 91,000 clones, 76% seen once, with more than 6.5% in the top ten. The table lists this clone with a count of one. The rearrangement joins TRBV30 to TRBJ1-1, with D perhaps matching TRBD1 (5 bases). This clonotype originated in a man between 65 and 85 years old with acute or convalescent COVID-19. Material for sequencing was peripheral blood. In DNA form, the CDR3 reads TGTGCCTGGAGTCCCGCAGGGAATCCCACTGAAGCTTTCTTT. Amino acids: CAWSPAGNPTEAFF.